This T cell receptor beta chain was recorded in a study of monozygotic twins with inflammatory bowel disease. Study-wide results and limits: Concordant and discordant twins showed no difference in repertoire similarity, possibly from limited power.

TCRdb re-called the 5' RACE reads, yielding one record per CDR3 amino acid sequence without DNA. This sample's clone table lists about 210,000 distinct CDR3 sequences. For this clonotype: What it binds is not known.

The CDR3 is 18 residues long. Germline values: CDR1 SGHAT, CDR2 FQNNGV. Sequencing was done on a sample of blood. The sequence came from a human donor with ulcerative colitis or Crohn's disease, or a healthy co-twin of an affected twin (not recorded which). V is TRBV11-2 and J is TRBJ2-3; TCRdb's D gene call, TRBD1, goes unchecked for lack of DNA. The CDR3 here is CASSLVWVTGGRTDMQYF.